This T cell receptor (beta chain) appears in the sequencing data of a study of T-cell reconstitution after alpha-beta-depleted transplantation in children. Per germline, CDR1 SGHTA and CDR2 FQGTGA. V was trimmed by 5 bases and J by 5 bases, leaving 4 bases between them. The CDR3 is 11 amino acids. Unique molecular identifiers were incorporated during preparation of the TCRbeta library. MiXCR, applied by TCRdb to the PCR reads, yields one record per CDR3 protein. The data show 200,000 to 300,000 distinct CDR3 sequences, 12% seen once. This clonotype has a count of ten or more. The V gene is TRBV7-3, the J gene TRBJ1-5; D is uncertain. Sample: PBMCs from the stem cell graft donor, taken from the stem cell graft. This sequence was found in a human donor who donated a stem cell graft to a child with acute lymphoblastic leukemia. CDR3 sequence (DNA): TGTGCCAGCAGCCGAGATCAGCCCCAGCATTTT. Its translation: CASSRDQPQHF.